The sequence of this TCR beta chain was determined in a study of T cells after yellow fever vaccination. UMIs were added to TCR cDNA along with a universal primer site when it was made by 5'RACE template switching. TCRdb recomputed calls from the 5' RACE reads with MiXCR, one row per CDR3 protein. The sample contains 250,000 to 350,000 distinct CDR3 sequences, around 6.8% of which appear only once. V lost 5 bases to trimming and J lost 2 bases, with 10 bases between them. There are 13 residues in the CDR3. Germline assignment: CDR1 SEHNR and CDR2 FQNEAQ (reference sequence). Sequencing was performed on PBMCs, taken about 41 days after the first yellow fever vaccination. This TCR derives from a man aged 18 to 30 who received the YFV17D yellow fever vaccine. The chain recombines TRBV7-9 with TRBJ2-7; the D is unclear. CDR3 protein: CASSRPGPYEQYV. In nucleotides, the CDR3 is TGTGCCAGCAGCCGTCCAGGCCCCTACGAGCAGTACGTC.